Sequencing of this TCR beta chain was carried out in a study of T cell responses to AZD1222 COVID-19 vaccine. The assay was immunoSEQ multiplex PCR, and TCRdb's table has in-frame clones only and misses some. The table lists about 140,000 clones, 70% to 90% of them singletons, with around 8.6% in the top ten. CDR3 length equals 16 residues. CDR1 and CDR2 from the germline V gene are SEHNR and FQNEAQ (reference sequence). Losses at the gene ends were 5 bases for V and 9 bases for J; bases not matched to a gene: 11. Note on this clone: The antigen is not known.

Study conclusions and caveats: Across spike, vaccine-associated CD4 TCRs were found, dominant at 160-218 and 743-854. Baseline testing showed seropositivity in only six AZD1222 recipients.

This TCR was recovered from an adult in good health. This chain links TRBV7-9 with TRBJ1-6; TRBD1 matches at 9 bases. The input for sequencing was peripheral blood, taken on day 0 of AZD1222 vaccination. The CDR3 sequence is CASSPPRTGDSSPLHF. The CDR3 nucleotides read TGTGCCAGCAGCCCCCCCCGGACAGGGGATAGTTCACCCCTCCACTTT.